One T cell receptor beta chain is described in this entry. Extraction and reverse transcription of RNA yielded cDNA as the sequencing template. This table comes from immunoSEQ multiplex PCR, and its TCRdb copy is limited to in-frame clones, with some not included. Altogether 130,000 or so clones are present, 86% being singletons, with the ten largest covering less than 15%. As to treatment: oral pan-JAK inhibitor, 5-10 mg twice daily. Germline CDR1 reads SQVTM; CDR2 reads ANQGSEA. Trimming shortened V by 2 bases and J by 6 bases, and 8 bases separated the two germline ends. This CDR3 has 11 amino acids. The sample originates from a study of CD8+ T cells in alopecia areata.

The chain combines TRBV29-1 with TRBJ2-7, with D possibly TRBD1 on 6 matching bases. The origin of this receptor is a human donor with alopecia areata. Material: CD8+ T cells sorted from blood, obtained at week 4, from a patient treated with tofacitinib. The CDR3 loop is CSVERGIEQYF. CDR3 DNA sequence: TGCAGCGTTGAAAGGGGGATCGAGCAGTACTTC.